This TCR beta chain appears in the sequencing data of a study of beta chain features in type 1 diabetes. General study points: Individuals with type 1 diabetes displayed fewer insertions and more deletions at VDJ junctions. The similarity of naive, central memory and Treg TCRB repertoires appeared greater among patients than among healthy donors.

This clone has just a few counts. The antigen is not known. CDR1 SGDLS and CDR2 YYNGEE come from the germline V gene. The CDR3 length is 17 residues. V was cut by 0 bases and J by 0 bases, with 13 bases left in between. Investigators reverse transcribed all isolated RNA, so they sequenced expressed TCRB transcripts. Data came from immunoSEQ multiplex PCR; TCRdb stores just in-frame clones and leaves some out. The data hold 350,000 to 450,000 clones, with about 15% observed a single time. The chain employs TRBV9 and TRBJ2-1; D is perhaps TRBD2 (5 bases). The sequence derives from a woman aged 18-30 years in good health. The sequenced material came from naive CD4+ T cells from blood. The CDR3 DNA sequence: TGTGCCAGCAGCGTAGAGTCGGGGTGGGCCTCCTACAATGAGCAGTTCTTC. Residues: CASSVESGWASYNEQFF.